Below are 8 T cell receptor beta chains sequenced from a single sample in a study of blood T cell repertoires in COVID-19. Method: immunoSEQ multiplex PCR; TCRdb's copy keeps in-frame clones and lacks some. The sample has more than 95,000 clones, 81% seen once; the top ten hold 17%. Material: peripheral blood. The receptors were gathered from a man between 25 and 39 years old with COVID-19, enrolled during active disease.

This rearrangement joins TRBV19 to TRBJ1-2, with 9 bases that match TRBD1. Per germline, CDR1 LNHDA and CDR2 SQIVND (reference sequence). V lost 4 bases to trimming and J lost 7 bases; unmatched junction nucleotides: 7. The CDR3 is made up of 14 amino acids. CDR3 in DNA: TGTGCCAGTAGTAATGGGGACAGGGATGGTGGCTACACCTTC. Translated: CASSNGDRDGGYTF.

This clone occurred a few times. This sequence joins TRBV6-5 and TRBJ1-1; TRBD1 aligns across 10 bases. Per the germline V gene, CDR1 is MNHEY and CDR2 is SVGAGI. This CDR3 contains 16 residues. V was clipped by 4 bases and J by 6 bases; unmatched bases: 11. The CDR3 reads CASSSDRGLIFPEAFF. Here the CDR3 DNA reads TGTGCCAGCAGTTCCGACAGGGGGCTAATTTTTCCTGAAGCTTTCTTT.

The CDR3 bases are TGTGCCAGCAGTTTACCGGGAGGGAGCTCCTATAATTCACCCCTCCACTTT. It is translated as CASSLPGGSSYNSPLHF. The chain links TRBV28 to TRBJ1-6; D ambiguous. CDR3 length equals 17 residues. The germline gives CDR1 MDHEN, CDR2 SYDVKM. The V end was cut by 2 bases, the J end by 0 bases, with 11 bases between.

V and J are TRBV3-1 (or the pseudogene TRBV3-2) and TRBJ1-6; D uncertain. Germline lookup yields CDR1 LGHDT and CDR2 YNNKEL (reference sequence). V lost 0 bases to trimming and J lost 7 bases, with 13 bases between them. This CDR3 has 16 residues. The CDR3 sequence is CASSQDLASLNSPLHF. The CDR3 DNA sequence: TGTGCCAGCAGCCAAGATTTAGCGTCACTGAATTCACCCCTCCACTTT.

The chain joins TRBV5-4 to TRBJ2-5; tentative D call: TRBD2 (6 bases). With 5 bases removed from V and 3 bases from J, the gap between germline ends came to 23 bases. Germline V lookup: CDR1 SGHNT, CDR2 YYREEE (reference sequence). The CDR3 contains 17 residues. CDR3: CASSGGMREVTKETQYF. Written as DNA, the CDR3 is TGTGCCAGCAGTGGGGGGATGAGGGAGGTCACGAAAGAGACCCAGTACTTC.

The CDR3 loop is CASSYGRAASTGELFF. For the CDR3, the DNA is TGTGCCAGCAGCTACGGGAGGGCGGCCAGCACCGGGGAGCTGTTTTTT. V is TRBV9 and J is TRBJ2-2, with 8 nucleotides matching TRBD2. Germline V gives CDR1 SGDLS, CDR2 YYNGEE. The V segment lost 4 bases and the J segment 4 bases; nucleotides outside the gene matches: 9. This CDR3 has 16 residues.

This clone was found a few times. V gene TRBV28 combines with J gene TRBJ1-1; weak D call: TRBD1 (6 bases). There are 14 residues in the CDR3. Germline assignment: CDR1 MDHEN and CDR2 SYDVKM. The germline V and J ends were trimmed by 7 bases and 6 bases, with 18 bases remaining between them. CDR3 residues: CASKTYRERAEAFF. Written as DNA, the CDR3 is TGTGCCAGCAAGACCTACAGGGAACGCGCTGAAGCTTTCTTT.

The V call is TRBV11-3, the J call TRBJ2-7; 7 bases are shared with TRBD1. V lost 0 bases, J lost 6 bases, and 8 bases stayed unmatched. CDR1 and CDR2 (germline): SGHNT, YENEEA. The CDR3 is made up of 15 amino acids. CDR3 sequence (DNA): TGTGCCAGCAGCTTAGAAGGGGGCCGGGACGGCGAGCAGTACTTC. Protein sequence: CASSLEGGRDGEQYF. Filled out from reference TRBV11-3 and TRBJ2-7, the complete variable domain reads EAGVVQSPRYKIIEKKQPVAFWCNPISGHNTLYWYLQNLGQGPELLIRYENEEAVDDSQLPKDRFSAERLKGVDSTLKIQPAELGDSAVYLCASSLEGGRDGEQYFGPGTRLTVT.